Listed below are T cell receptor beta chains from one sample, sequenced in a study of Ad26.COV2.S vaccination and SARS-CoV-2 variants. Method: immunoSEQ multiplex PCR; TCRdb's copy keeps in-frame clones and lacks some. The sample yields about 350,000 clones, approximately 90% seen once. The specimen comprised peripheral blood, sampled in a trial of Ad26.COV2.S vaccine versus placebo. The source is a person between 18 and 60 years old who received the Ad26.COV2.S COVID-19 vaccine or a placebo. The CDR3 runs from the conserved cysteine through the conserved F or W. Fields, in order: D gene, clone size, CDR3 length, J gene, V gene, CDR3 DNA, CDR3 protein. A D gene is named only where the DNA matches it firmly. Where a row states a size, it is once, few, many or the class of an expanded clone; other rows omit it.

TRBD1,-,15,TRBJ2-7,TRBV27,TGTGCCAGCAGTTTAGGGGGGACAGGTGACTACGAGCAGTACTTC,CASSLGGTGDYEQYF
TRBD1,-,14,TRBJ2-7,TRBV2,TGTGCCAGCAGTGACCGACAGGGGCACTACGAGCAGTACTTC,CASSDRQGHYEQYF
-,-,14,TRBJ2-5,TRBV2,TGTGCCAGCAGTGAGGGGCAGGACCAAGAGACCCAGTACTTC,CASSEGQDQETQYF
TRBD1,once,14,TRBJ2-7,TRBV5-1,TGCGCCAGCAGCTCCGGGACAGCTACCTACGAGCAGTACTTC,CASSSGTATYEQYF
TRBD1,-,16,TRBJ1-5,TRBV28,TGTGCCAGCAGTTTAACTACAGGGGGCACCTCTCAGCCCCAGCATTTT,CASSLTTGGTSQPQHF
-,-,15,TRBJ2-1,TRBV10-1,TGCGCCAGCAGTGAGGTGGGGGAACCCTACAATGAGCAGTTCTTC,CASSEVGEPYNEQFF
-,-,12,TRBJ2-1,TRBV28,TGTGCCAGCGGGTTGCTAAACCATGAGCAGTTCTTC,CASGLLNHEQFF
-,-,13,TRBJ1-5,TRBV6-5,TGTGCCAGCAGCCGGGGGAAGAATCAGCCCCAGCATTTT,CASSRGKNQPQHF
-,-,15,TRBJ1-5,TRBV28,TGTGCCAGCAGTCCTGAGGTGGGGGGCAATCAGCCCCAGCATTTT,CASSPEVGGNQPQHF
-,-,13,TRBJ2-3,TRBV2,TGTGCCAGCAGTGTGGGGAACGGAGATACGCAGTATTTT,CASSVGNGDTQYF
TRBD1,-,13,TRBJ2-7,TRBV5-1,TGCGCCAGCAGCGAGTACAGGGGCTACGAGCAGTACTTC,CASSEYRGYEQYF
-,-,14,TRBJ1-4,TRBV7-9,TGTGCCAGCAGCCTACAGGGAGGGAATGAAAAACTGTTTTTT,CASSLQGGNEKLFF
-,-,16,TRBJ2-1,TRBV28,TGTGCCAGCAGTTCCCTCACATCCTTGGGCTACAATGAGCAGTTCTTC,CASSSLTSLGYNEQFF
-,-,15,TRBJ2-7,TRBV25-1,TGTGCCAGCAGTCCCTCAACCGGTGGATCGGGGGAGCAGTACTTC,CASSPSTGGSGEQYF
TRBD2,-,14,TRBJ2-3,TRBV19,TGTGCCAGTAGTGTTTATAGCGGGGGCGATACGCAGTATTTT,CASSVYSGGDTQYF
-,-,13,TRBJ2-1,TRBV18,TGTGCCAGCTCACCGGGAAGGGGGAATGAGCAGTTCTTC,CASSPGRGNEQFF
-,-,13,TRBJ2-7,TRBV7-8,TGTGCCAGCAGCTACGCAGCGCACTACGAGCAGTACTTC,CASSYAAHYEQYF
-,-,14,TRBJ1-1,TRBV19,TGTGCCAGTAGTAGGGACGGGGGGAACACTGAAGCTTTCTTT,CASSRDGGNTEAFF
-,once,15,TRBJ2-7,TRBV11-2,TGTGCCAGCAGCTTATCTTTAGGGGTATCCTACGAGCAGTACTTC,CASSLSLGVSYEQYF
TRBD1,-,14,TRBJ2-7,TRBV13,TGTGCCAGCTCCCGGGGCAGGGGGCGCGGCGAGCAGTACTTC,CASSRGRGRGEQYF
TRBD1,-,14,TRBJ2-2,TRBV7-3,TGTGCCAGCAGCCGACAGGGCGGGACCGGGGAGCTGTTTTTT,CASSRQGGTGELFF
-,-,15,TRBJ1-3,TRBV5-1,TGCGCCAGCAGCGAAGGGGTCCACTCTGGAAACACCATATATTTT,CASSEGVHSGNTIYF
-,-,14,TRBJ2-5,TRBV5-1,TGCGCCAGCAGCTTTTCCCGACAGGACGAGACCCAGTACTTC,CASSFSRQDETQYF
-,-,14,TRBJ1-1,TRBV5-4,TGTGCCAGCAGCTCCCCCGCGACGAACACTGAAGCTTTCTTT,CASSSPATNTEAFF
-,-,14,TRBJ1-2,TRBV30,TGTGCCTGGAGTCTTAAAGGGGACATTCGTGGCTACACCTTC,CAWSLKGDIRGYTF
-,-,13,TRBJ1-2,TRBV7-3,TGTGCCAGCAGCTTAAGTGGCGCTTATGGCTACACCTTC,CASSLSGAYGYTF
-,-,13,TRBJ1-1,TRBV30,TGTGCCTGGAGCCGGGCCCCTGTAACTGAAGCTTTCTTT,CAWSRAPVTEAFF
TRBD2,once,16,TRBJ2-2,TRBV9,TGTGCCAGCAGCGTTACGACTAGCGGGAGCACCGGGGAGCTGTTTTTT,CASSVTTSGSTGELFF
-,-,15,TRBJ2-1,TRBV3-1/TRBV3-2,TGTGCCAGCAGCCAAGATTCCTCCTCCTACAATGAGCAGTTCTTC,CASSQDSSSYNEQFF
TRBD1,-,14,TRBJ2-7,TRBV6-5,TGTGCCAGCAGTTTATACCGGGACAGCTACGAGCAGTACTTC,CASSLYRDSYEQYF
TRBD1,once,14,TRBJ2-7,TRBV18,TGTGCCAGCTCACAAGACAGGGGTGGCTACGAGCAGTACTTC,CASSQDRGGYEQYF
TRBD1,-,14,TRBJ1-1,TRBV2,TGTGCCAGCAGCCCGGGACAGAGAAGTCCTGAAGCTTTCTTT,CASSPGQRSPEAFF
TRBD1,once,13,TRBJ1-5,TRBV18,TGTGCCAGCTCGGGACAGTGGGACCAGCCCCAGCATTTT,CASSGQWDQPQHF
TRBD1,-,14,TRBJ1-2,TRBV2,TGTGCCAGCCGTGTTGGGACAGAAGCCTATGGCTACACCTTC,CASRVGTEAYGYTF
-,-,13,TRBJ2-3,TRBV6-5,TGTGCCAGTCGGGAAGCTGGCACAGATACGCAGTATTTT,CASREAGTDTQYF
-,-,13,TRBJ2-2,TRBV1,TGCACCAGCACCCACAGGGTGACCGGGGAGCTGTTTTTT,CTSTHRVTGELFF
-,-,20,TRBJ2-7,TRBV12-2,TGTGCAAGTCGCTTGATCCCCCTGGGTGGAGCGGGAGGCACATCCTACGAGCAGTACTTC,CASRLIPLGGAGGTSYEQYF
-,-,15,TRBJ2-3,TRBV27,TGTGCCACCGGTCGTCGGGGATTTATAACAGATACGCAGTATTTT,CATGRRGFITDTQYF
-,-,15,TRBJ2-2,TRBV4-2,TGTGCCAGCAGCCAGGGGCGGACTTTCCACCGGGAGCTGTTTTTT,CASSQGRTFHRELFF
TRBD2,-,15,TRBJ2-1,TRBV10-1,TGCGCCAGCAGTCTAGCGGGAGAAAAAGGCAATGAGCAGTTCTTC,CASSLAGEKGNEQFF
TRBD1,-,15,TRBJ2-1,TRBV10-2,TGCGCCAGCAGTGACACTCCCGGGACAGGGGGTGAGCAGTTCTTC,CASSDTPGTGGEQFF
TRBD1,-,13,TRBJ2-7,TRBV19,TGTGCCAGTAGTATTTTACAGGGGTTCGAGCAGTACTTC,CASSILQGFEQYF
-,-,14,TRBJ2-5,TRBV24-1,TGTGCCACCAGTGATACAGGGATCGAAGAGACCCAGTACTTC,CATSDTGIEETQYF
TRBD1,-,15,TRBJ2-7,TRBV5-1,TGCGCCAGCAGCATTACCTGGACAGGGGGCTTCGAGCAGTACTTC,CASSITWTGGFEQYF
-,-,13,TRBJ1-1,TRBV5-5,TGTGCCAGCAGCTTGTATATGGGAGTTGAAGCTTTCTTT,CASSLYMGVEAFF
-,-,17,TRBJ2-5,TRBV18,TGTGCCAGCTCACCACGAGTTGTAACGCAGAGACAAGAGACCCAGTACTTC,CASSPRVVTQRQETQYF
TRBD1,once,14,TRBJ2-2,TRBV29-1,TGCAGCGTTGCAGACAGGGGGCTGGGCGGGGAGCTGTTTTTT,CSVADRGLGGELFF
-,-,15,TRBJ1-1,TRBV19,TGTGCCAGTAGTATAGCGGGAGGGAGCGGGACTGAAGCTTTCTTT,CASSIAGGSGTEAFF